Below, one TCR beta chain is given with its context. The target antigen is unknown. The data were obtained in a study of cytomegalovirus exposure and HLA in healthy donors. Amplification used 60 Vbeta primers and 13 Jbeta primers. Assay: immunoSEQ multiplex PCR; the TCRdb copy retains only in-frame clones and omits some. This sample has hundreds of thousands of clones; roughly 68% occur once, and the top ten carry about 3%. Germline lookup yields CDR1 SGHAT and CDR2 FQNNGV. V shed 1 base, J shed 7 bases, and the junction held 6 bases outside the gene matches. The CDR3 sequence is 15 residues long. Study outcomes and limitations: According to an earlier analysis, most TCR beta V segments yielded productive rearrangements about 90% or about 30% of the time. Later genetic work tied a missense DCLRE1C variant to beta-chain V and J trimming. Sequencing artifact likely explains a cluster of highly shared sequence variants.

The chain recombines TRBV11-2 with TRBJ1-4; 7 nucleotides match TRBD1. The sequenced sample was PBMCs. The clonotype originates from a man aged 35-49 years in good health and CMV-seropositive. The DNA of the CDR3 is TGTGCCAGCAGCTTAGTGGGACAGAATGGTGAAAAACTGTTTTTT. Its translation is CASSLVGQNGEKLFF.